This T cell receptor beta chain was identified in a study of blood T cells in healthy people across ages. With 4 bases clipped from V and 4 bases from J, the junction kept 10 bases outside the gene matches. The CDR3 covers 16 residues. Germline V gene data show CDR1 as KGHDR and CDR2 as SFDVKD. Each donor supplied roughly 9.1 milliliters of peripheral blood. As to this clonotype: Its antigen remains unidentified.

Overall study findings and caveats: With donor CMV status unknown, expanded clonotype changes were possibly confounded.

Using a J-beta primer mix together with a sample-barcoded 5' primer, a second PCR was run for roughly 7 to 12 cycles. Sequencing of every sample gave 2.5 million or more CDR3-containing paired-end reads. MiXCR, applied by TCRdb to the 5' RACE reads, yields one record per CDR3 protein. The repertoire has 650,000 to 1,000,000 distinct CDR3 sequences, about 45% of them found once; the top ten carry 15% to 20%. The clonotype comes from a man aged 80 or over in good health. The chain uses TRBV24-1 and TRBJ2-5; the match to TRBD1 covers 8 bases. Sequencing input: blood. The CDR3 nucleotides are TGTGCCACCAGTGACAACGGACAGGGCATAGGAGAGACCCAGTACTTC. It encodes CATSDNGQGIGETQYF.